The clone carrying this T cell receptor beta chain was picked up many times. V trimming: 4 bases; J trimming: 8 bases; junction bases outside the gene matches: 5. Germline CDR1 reads MGHDK; CDR2 reads SYGVNS. The length of the CDR3 is 15 residues. Time point noted: patch test 1, 2 weeks after DPC sensitization. Treatment of the sample: therapeutic diphenylcyclopropenone sensitization with weekly scalp DPC. People who gave samples had alopecia, were 18 to 70 years old, and were suitable for DPC. These data come from a study of human T cells and chemical hapten exposure. For the study at large: Skin of the upper inner arm, approximately 2 cm by approximately 2 cm, received 2% DPC for sensitization.

How the authors handled the data: Per-sample TCR counts ranged from about 20,000 to 700,000, median roughly 87,000. MiXCR, applied by TCRdb to the RACE reads, yields one record per CDR3 protein. The V and J calls and clone size are TCRdb's, not the authors'. The repertoire holds approximately 49,000 distinct CDR3 sequences, 9.3% seen once, with 4.5% in the top ten. This receptor was obtained from a woman aged 45 to 65 with alopecia areata. Some clones in this sample may be carry-over from other donors' samples. The genes are TRBV25-1 and TRBJ2-1, with TRBD2 matching over 13 bases. Sequences were derived from whole blood, sampled in connection with sensitization to the hapten diphenylcyclopropenone (DPC). The CDR3 loop is CASSVTSGRLYEQFF. CDR3 DNA sequence: TGTGCCAGCAGTGTGACTAGCGGGAGGTTATATGAGCAGTTCTTC. The full variable domain, its missing parts supplied by reference TRBV25-1 and TRBJ2-1, is EADIYQTPRYLVIGTGKKITLECSQTMGHDKMYWYQQDPGMELHLIHYSYGVNSTEKGDLSSESTVSRIRTEHFPLTLESARPSHTSQYLCASSVTSGRLYEQFFGPGTRLTVL.